The clone carrying this T cell receptor beta chain was found many times. The antigen remains unidentified. These data belong to a study of T-cell reconstitution after alpha-beta-depleted transplantation in children. Study findings and constraints: T-cell counts and diversity at one year following transplant were attributed mainly to newly produced T cells. Diversity of TCRbeta at day 60 was high in some patients, arising from surviving recipient T cells and thymic progenitors. Several hundred graft clones that had expanded were reportedly the source of alpha-beta T cells about two months after transplant.

V was clipped by 5 bases and J by 0 bases; unmatched bases: 4. In germline, CDR1 is MNHEY, CDR2 SMNVEV (reference sequence). CDR3 length: 16 residues. Unique molecular identifiers were incorporated into the prepared TCRbeta library. Each CDR3 protein is one row after TCRdb ran MiXCR on the PCR reads. This table holds some 120,000 distinct CDR3 sequences, roughly 9% found once. The gene calls are TRBV27 and TRBJ2-6; the match to TRBD2 covers 7 bases. Sequenced here: PBMCs, mostly from graft donor cells, sampled 180 days after TCRalphabeta/CD19-depleted stem cell transplant. This clonotype was obtained from a girl less than two years old who had a stem cell transplant for combined immunodeficiency, so the T cells may come from the graft donor. The CDR3 nucleotides are TGTGCCAGCAGTGTCCGCGGGGGCTCTGGGGCCAACGTCCTGACTTTC. Translating gives CASSVRGGSGANVLTF.